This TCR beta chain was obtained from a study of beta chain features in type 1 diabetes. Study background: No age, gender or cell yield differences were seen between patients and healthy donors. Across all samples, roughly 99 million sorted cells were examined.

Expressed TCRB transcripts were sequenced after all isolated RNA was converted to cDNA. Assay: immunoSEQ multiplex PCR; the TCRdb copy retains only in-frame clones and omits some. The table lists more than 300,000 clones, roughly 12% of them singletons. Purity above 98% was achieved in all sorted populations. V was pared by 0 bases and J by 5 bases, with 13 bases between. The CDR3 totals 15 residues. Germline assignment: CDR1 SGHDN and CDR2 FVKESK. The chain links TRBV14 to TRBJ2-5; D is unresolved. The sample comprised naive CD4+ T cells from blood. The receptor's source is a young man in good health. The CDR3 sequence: CASSQDHSSRETQYF. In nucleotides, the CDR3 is TGTGCCAGCAGCCAAGATCATTCTAGTCGGGAGACCCAGTACTTC.